The 32 T cell receptor beta chains given below trace back to one sample, sequenced in a study of blood T cell repertoires in COVID-19. Assay used: immunoSEQ multiplex PCR; TCRdb lists only in-frame clones, some missing. The sample consists of about 300,000 clones, around nine tenths of them appearing once. Specimen: PBMCs or T cells enriched from blood (not recorded which). These receptors were collected from a woman aged 45-60 years who had been exposed to COVID-19.

In its sample, this clone was seen a few times. The V gene is TRBV2, the J gene TRBJ1-2; possibly TRBD1 for D (5 bases). This CDR3 contains 13 residues. Trimming shortened V by 5 bases and J by 5 bases, and 12 bases separated the two germline ends. Per germline, CDR1 SNHLY and CDR2 FYNNEI. CDR3 protein: CASSWTEGYGYTF. The CDR3 DNA reads TGTGCCAGCAGTTGGACGGAGGGGTATGGCTACACCTTC.

The rearrangement links TRBV5-1 to TRBJ2-1, with D possibly matching TRBD2 (5 bases). The V gene's germline CDR1 is SGHRS and CDR2 YFSETQ. V lost 3 bases and J 5 bases, leaving 12 bases between the germline ends. This CDR3 comprises 14 residues. CDR3 residues: CASSWASGDNEQFF. In DNA, the CDR3 is TGCGCCAGCAGCTGGGCGTCCGGGGACAATGAGCAGTTCTTC.

This rearrangement joins TRBV6-5 to TRBJ1-2; unclear D gene. The V and J ends lost 7 bases and 3 bases respectively, with 15 bases between them. The CDR3 contains 14 residues. CDR1 is MNHEY and CDR2 is SVGAGI in the germline V gene. As DNA, the CDR3 is TGTGCCAGCACTGCCGCCCCGGTAGACTATGGCTACACCTTC. This translates into CASTAAPVDYGYTF.

The rearrangement links TRBV14 to TRBJ2-3; D remains ambiguous. Per germline, CDR1 SGHDN and CDR2 FVKESK. The CDR3 is made up of 12 amino acids. Trimming shortened V by 4 bases and J by 13 bases, and 15 bases separated the two germline ends. The CDR3 loop reads CASSRLERPKYF. As DNA, the CDR3 is TGTGCCAGCAGCCGATTAGAACGTCCGAAGTATTTT.

The CDR3 protein is CAGRGTGEYNYGYTF. The CDR3 DNA sequence: TGTGCCGGGAGGGGGACAGGGGAATACAACTATGGCTACACCTTC. This chain joins TRBV27 and TRBJ1-2; 10 bases fit TRBD1. There are 15 residues in the CDR3. V trimming: 11 bases; J trimming: 2 bases; junction bases outside the gene matches: 11. Germline lookup yields CDR1 MNHEY and CDR2 SMNVEV (reference sequence).

This clone was detected only once. This chain joins TRBV15 and TRBJ2-1; 11 nucleotides align to TRBD2. CDR3 length: 17 residues. J was trimmed by 4 bases and V by 3 bases; bases with no gene match: 8. The V gene's germline CDR1 is LNHNV and CDR2 YYDKDF (reference sequence). The CDR3 DNA is TGTGCCACCAGCAGTGGAAACGGGACTAGCGGTTACAATGAGCAGTTCTTC. It translates to CATSSGNGTSGYNEQFF.

This clone was seen just once. The chain couples TRBV4-2 to TRBJ1-6; D is ambiguous. CDR3 length: 15 residues. V dropped 5 bases and J dropped 7 bases, with 15 bases sitting between them. Looked up from germline, CDR1 is LGHNA and CDR2 is YNFKEQ. This chain's CDR3 is CASSNSAAENSPLHF. In nucleotides, the CDR3 is TGTGCCAGCAGCAACTCCGCGGCGGAGAATTCACCCCTCCACTTT.

The chain joins TRBV28 to TRBJ1-3; D remains unclear. The CDR3 is 15 residues long. V was shortened by 4 bases and J by 0 bases, with 10 bases between the two germline ends. Germline loops: CDR1 MDHEN, CDR2 SYDVKM. The CDR3 is CASSSGSNSGNTIYF. CDR3 nucleotide sequence: TGTGCCAGCAGTTCCGGGTCAAACTCTGGAAACACCATATATTTT.

The chain employs TRBV19 and TRBJ2-1; 11 positions match TRBD2. The trim removed 5 bases at V and 4 bases at J, leaving 7 bases unmatched. The germline CDR1 and CDR2 sequences are LNHDA and SQIVND (reference sequence). This CDR3 is 16 amino acids long. This CDR3 reads CASSPGGLAEYNEQFF. CDR3 nucleotides: TGTGCCAGTAGTCCCGGGGGACTAGCGGAATACAATGAGCAGTTCTTC.

J is TRBJ2-7 and V is TRBV6-2 or TRBV6-3, with D possibly matching TRBD1 (6 bases). CDR1 is MNHEY, CDR2 SVGEGT, per germline. CDR3 length: 14 residues. V lost 5 bases and J 3 bases, leaving 14 bases between the germline ends. CDR3 protein: CASSPDRIVYEQYF. CDR3 sequence (DNA): TGTGCCAGCAGTCCCGACAGGATCGTCTACGAGCAGTACTTC.

The chain recombines TRBV21-1 with TRBJ1-3; the D segment call TRBD1 is taken from the table without a DNA check. TRBV21-1 is designated a pseudogene. The CDR3 covers 17 residues. CDR3 region: CASSKSPGRWLRGTIYF. For the CDR3, the DNA is TGTGCCAGCAGCAAGTCCCCAGGTAGATGGTTAAGGGGCACCATATATTTT.

The chain links TRBV10-3 to TRBJ1-1, with 10 bases aligning to TRBD1. The ends lost 4 bases at V and 4 bases at J; junction bases unmatched: 9. Germline V gene sequence: CDR1 ENHRY, CDR2 SYGVKD. CDR3 length: 16 residues. CDR3 residues: CAISGGTGDPSTEAFF. DNA for the CDR3: TGTGCCATCAGTGGGGGGACAGGGGATCCAAGCACTGAAGCTTTCTTT.

The rearrangement joins TRBV30 to TRBJ2-7, with D perhaps matching TRBD2 (5 bases). The germline V gene encodes CDR1 GTSNPN and CDR2 SVGIG (reference sequence). This CDR3 has 13 residues. Trimming shortened V by 0 bases and J by 6 bases, and 12 bases separated the two germline ends. CDR3 in amino acids: CAWSVRGPPEQYF. The CDR3 DNA reads TGTGCCTGGAGTGTACGGGGTCCTCCCGAGCAGTACTTC.

The chain is built from TRBV30 and TRBJ1-1; TRBD1 is a possible D gene (6 bases). The CDR3 extends over 14 amino acids. Trimming pared 3 bases from V and 4 bases from J, leaving 15 bases between. Germline lookup yields CDR1 GTSNPN and CDR2 SVGIG (reference sequence). The CDR3 bases are TGTGCCTGGAGCTCCGGGGGGCCCGGCACTGAAGCTTTCTTT. Translating gives CAWSSGGPGTEAFF.

This chain connects TRBV5-6 to TRBJ1-2, with no clear D. Trimming removed 2 bases from V and 8 bases from J, with 10 bases in between. Germline assignment: CDR1 SGHDT and CDR2 YYEEEE. The CDR3 sequence is 12 residues long. CDR3 amino acids: CASSLPSGGYTF. Written as DNA, the CDR3 is TGTGCCAGCAGCTTACCAAGCGGGGGCTACACCTTC.

This chain uses TRBV20-1 with TRBJ1-3, with D hard to call. Germline CDR1 reads DFQATT; CDR2 reads SNEGSKA (reference sequence). V shed 3 bases and J shed 0 bases, with 9 bases lying between them. This CDR3 has 14 amino acids. CDR3 nucleotide sequence: TGCAGTGCTAGTAGCCCGATCTCTGGAAACACCATATATTTT. Its translation is CSASSPISGNTIYF.

This clone was observed a few times. J is TRBJ2-5 and V is TRBV11-2, with TRBD2 matching over 7 bases. CDR3 length equals 18 residues. V shed 1 base, J shed 5 bases, and the junction held 16 bases outside the gene matches. From germline, CDR1 is SGHAT and CDR2 FQNNGV. CDR3 amino acids: CASSLAQPGRTRGETQYF. In DNA form, the CDR3 reads TGTGCCAGCAGCTTAGCACAACCGGGACGGACGCGGGGGGAGACCCAGTACTTC.

CDR3 nucleotides: TGTGCCAGCAGCCCTAATCCTCGGACAGGACCCTACGAGCAGTACTTC. It encodes CASSPNPRTGPYEQYF. The chain links TRBV5-8 to TRBJ2-7; 7 nucleotides agree with TRBD1. The germline V gene has CDR1 SGHTS and CDR2 YDEGEE. The V segment lost 4 bases and the J segment 2 bases; nucleotides outside the gene matches: 12. The CDR3 contains 16 residues.

In its sample, this clone was seen once. The J gene is TRBJ1-3, the V gene TRBV9; D not certain. There are 16 residues in the CDR3. V was pared by 0 bases and J by 0 bases, with 10 bases between. Germline V gene sequence: CDR1 SGDLS, CDR2 YYNGEE. Written as DNA, the CDR3 is TGTGCCAGCAGCGTAGATCAGGCGGGCTCTGGAAACACCATATATTTT. It translates to CASSVDQAGSGNTIYF.

V is TRBV6-5 and J is TRBJ1-1; 8 nucleotides align to TRBD1. Germline trimming cut 7 bases from V and 4 bases from J; bases unmatched to any gene: 8. Germline CDR1 is MNHEY and CDR2 is SVGAGI. The CDR3 sequence is 14 residues long. CDR3 region: CASTLDRVGTEAFF. Here the CDR3 DNA reads TGTGCCAGCACTTTGGACAGGGTGGGCACTGAAGCTTTCTTT.

CDR3 coding DNA: TGTGCCAGCAGCCAAGATCCAACCTCAGTCTCTGGAAACACCATATATTTT. Protein: CASSQDPTSVSGNTIYF. This chain uses TRBV3-1 (or the pseudogene TRBV3-2) with TRBJ1-3, with D uncertain. Trimming removed 0 bases at V and 0 bases at J, with 12 bases between. The germline gives CDR1 LGHDT, CDR2 YNNKEL (reference sequence). The CDR3 length is 17 residues.

The V call is TRBV28, the J call TRBJ2-1; 12 nucleotides match TRBD2. V lost 5 bases to trimming and J lost 15 bases; unmatched junction nucleotides: 14. The CDR3 runs 15 residues. CDR1 and CDR2 (germline): MDHEN, SYDVKM. DNA for the CDR3: TGTGCCAGCAGTCCCCCGGGACTAGCGGGCTCCCGGTCGTTCTTC. Translation: CASSPPGLAGSRSFF.

V and J are TRBV3-1 (or the pseudogene TRBV3-2) and TRBJ1-2, with TRBD1 matching over 7 bases. J lost 5 bases, V lost 4 bases, and 4 bases had no gene match. The CDR3 covers 13 residues. Germline V gene data show CDR1 as LGHDT and CDR2 as YNNKEL (reference sequence). This CDR3 is CASSLRQGYGYTF. In DNA, the CDR3 is TGTGCCAGCAGCCTCCGACAGGGATATGGCTACACCTTC.

A single count supports this clone. The chain carries TRBV19 and TRBJ1-1; a possible D gene is TRBD1 (6 bases). Germline CDR1 reads LNHDA; CDR2 reads SQIVND (reference sequence). Trimming pared 3 bases from V and 9 bases from J, leaving 14 bases between. The CDR3 runs to 13 residues. This CDR3 is CASSMWTENQAFF. The CDR3 nucleotides are TGTGCCAGTAGTATGTGGACAGAGAACCAAGCTTTCTTT.

This sequence joins TRBV5-1 and TRBJ1-6; D is possibly TRBD1 (5 bases). Between the trimmed V and J ends, which lost 2 bases and 7 bases, there was a span of 13 bases. Germline V gene data show CDR1 as SGHRS and CDR2 as YFSETQ. The CDR3 sequence is 15 residues long. The CDR3 coding sequence is TGCGCCAGCAGCTTTCCGGGGGACTCAAATTCACCCCTCCACTTT. The encoded protein is CASSFPGDSNSPLHF.

This rearrangement joins TRBV28 to TRBJ1-2; possible D gene TRBD1, 6 bases. Germline values: CDR1 MDHEN, CDR2 SYDVKM. This CDR3 comprises 15 residues. V lost 7 bases and J 4 bases, leaving 19 bases between the germline ends. The CDR3 region is CASTRGQGGLYGYTF. CDR3 in DNA: TGTGCCAGCACGCGGGGGCAGGGAGGCCTCTATGGCTACACCTTC.

Turning to this clone: Other nucleotide sequences in the sample specify the same CDR3. The V gene is TRBV28, the J gene TRBJ1-2, with D maybe TRBD1 (5 bases). Trimming left V 3 bases short and J 1 base short, with 9 bases between. Germline V gene sequence: CDR1 MDHEN, CDR2 SYDVKM. There are 14 residues in the CDR3. CDR3 sequence (DNA): TGTGCCAGCAGTTTCGGTCAGGGTAACTATGGCTACACCTTC. Its translation is CASSFGQGNYGYTF.

This sequence joins TRBV5-1 and TRBJ2-3; D possibly corresponds to TRBD1 (5 bases). Looked up from germline, CDR1 is SGHRS and CDR2 is YFSETQ. V was shortened by 0 bases and J by 6 bases, with 14 bases between the two germline ends. CDR3 size: 15 residues. The CDR3, as DNA: TGCGCCAGCAGCTTGGGCCAGGGCGGTTTGGATACGCAGTATTTT. Amino acid sequence: CASSLGQGGLDTQYF. The variable domain in full, completed from reference TRBV5-1 and TRBJ2-3, reads KAGVTQTPRYLIKTRGQQVTLSCSPISGHRSVSWYQQTPGQGLQFLFEYFSETQRNKGNFPGRFSGRQFSNSRSEMNVSTLELGDSALYLCASSLGQGGLDTQYFGPGTRLTVL.

The CDR3 region is CASSLTDPYEQYF. The CDR3 DNA follows: TGTGCCAGCAGCCTTACAGACCCCTACGAGCAGTACTTC. The chain combines TRBV7-8 with TRBJ2-7; D gene uncertain. Germline V gene data show CDR1 as SGHVS and CDR2 as FQNEAQ. Trimming pared 5 bases from V and 2 bases from J, leaving 10 bases between. This CDR3 has 13 residues.

The chain carries TRBV30 and TRBJ1-2, with D unresolved. V dropped 3 bases and J dropped 8 bases, with 16 bases sitting between them. There are 13 residues in the CDR3. Germline CDR1 and CDR2: GTSNPN and SVGIG (reference sequence). CDR3 DNA sequence: TGTGCCTGGAGCGACCGGGTTGGAGACGGCTACACCTTC. Its translation is CAWSDRVGDGYTF.

The chain combines TRBV3-1 (or the pseudogene TRBV3-2) with TRBJ2-1, with 8 bases that match TRBD1. Germline assignment: CDR1 LGHDT and CDR2 YNNKEL (reference sequence). The CDR3 runs to 16 residues. V trimming: 3 bases; J trimming: 4 bases; junction bases outside the gene matches: 8. The DNA for the CDR3 is TGTGCCAGCAGCCAGGGTAGGACAGGGACATACAATGAGCAGTTCTTC. As protein: CASSQGRTGTYNEQFF.

This clone was seen only once. The chain carries TRBV30 and TRBJ1-1; 7 bases are a match to TRBD1. This CDR3 has 14 amino acids. V gave up 4 bases and J gave up 0 bases; unmatched junction bases: 5. Germline values: CDR1 GTSNPN, CDR2 SVGIG (reference sequence). CDR3 in amino acids: CAWKRDSLNTEAFF. The DNA of the CDR3 is TGTGCCTGGAAACGGGACAGCCTGAACACTGAAGCTTTCTTT.